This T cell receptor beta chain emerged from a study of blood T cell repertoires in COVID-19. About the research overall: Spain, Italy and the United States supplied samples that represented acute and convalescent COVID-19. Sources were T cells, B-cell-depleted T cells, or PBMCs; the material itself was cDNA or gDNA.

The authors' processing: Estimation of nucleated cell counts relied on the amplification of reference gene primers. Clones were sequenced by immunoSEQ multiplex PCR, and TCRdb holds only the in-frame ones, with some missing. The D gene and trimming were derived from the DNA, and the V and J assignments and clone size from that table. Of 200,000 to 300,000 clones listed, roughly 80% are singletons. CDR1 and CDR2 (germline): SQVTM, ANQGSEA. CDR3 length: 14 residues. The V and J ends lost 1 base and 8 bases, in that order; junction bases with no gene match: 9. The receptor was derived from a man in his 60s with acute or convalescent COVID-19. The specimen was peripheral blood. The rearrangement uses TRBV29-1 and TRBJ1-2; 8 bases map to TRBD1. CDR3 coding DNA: TGCAGCGTTGAAGGGCCAGGGGGCGTTAAGGGCTACACCTTC. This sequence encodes CSVEGPGGVKGYTF.